This passage covers 4 T cell receptor beta chains from one sample sequenced in a study of blood T cell repertoires in COVID-19 (dated by TCRdb to 2018 to 2020). Library creation used the immunoSEQ multiplex PCR assay. TCRdb retrieved this table from immuneACCESS and kept in-frame rearrangements only. Not all clones are present; in checked studies, unresolved V genes account for under half, and no reason is known for the remainder. In this sample the table shows 60,000 to 70,000 clones, 82% of which occur a single time. Of the sample, about 38% is held by the ten largest clones. The specimen was peripheral blood. The receptors stem from a human donor in a cohort sampled during active COVID-19.

This chain uses TRBV2 with TRBJ2-2; 9 nucleotides agree with TRBD1. J was trimmed by 6 bases and V by 6 bases; bases with no gene match: 8. Germline V gene lookup returns CDR1 SNHLY and CDR2 FYNNEI. This CDR3 has 15 amino acids. This chain's CDR3 is CASRSRTGASGELFF. As DNA, the CDR3 is TGTGCCAGCAGGTCACGGACAGGGGCGTCCGGGGAGCTGTTTTTT.

The chain combines TRBV7-3 with TRBJ1-2; 7 bases match TRBD1. CDR3 length: 16 residues. The V gene end was trimmed by 5 bases and the J gene end by 0 bases; junction bases not matched to a gene: 9. From germline, CDR1 is SGHTA and CDR2 FQGTGA. The chain's CDR3 is CASSHWGTATNYGYTF. Here the CDR3 DNA reads TGTGCCAGCAGCCACTGGGGGACAGCAACTAACTATGGCTACACCTTC.

This clone was observed a few times. This chain joins TRBV18 and TRBJ1-2; D is uncertain. Looked up from germline, CDR1 is KGHSH and CDR2 is LQKENI. The CDR3 length is 13 residues. The V gene lost 8 bases and the J gene lost 3 bases, with 13 bases spanning the gap. The CDR3 region is CASQASLDYGYTF. CDR3 DNA sequence: TGTGCCAGCCAGGCCTCCCTTGACTATGGCTACACCTTC.

V and J are TRBV6-5 and TRBJ1-3; 7 nucleotides line up with TRBD1. Germline CDR1 and CDR2: MNHEY and SVGAGI. This CDR3 region has 15 residues. V was pared by 6 bases and J by 2 bases, with 7 bases of the junction left unmatched. The CDR3 DNA reads TGTGCCAGCAGGATGACAGGGCTGCCTGGAAACACCATATATTTT. The encoded protein is CASRMTGLPGNTIYF.